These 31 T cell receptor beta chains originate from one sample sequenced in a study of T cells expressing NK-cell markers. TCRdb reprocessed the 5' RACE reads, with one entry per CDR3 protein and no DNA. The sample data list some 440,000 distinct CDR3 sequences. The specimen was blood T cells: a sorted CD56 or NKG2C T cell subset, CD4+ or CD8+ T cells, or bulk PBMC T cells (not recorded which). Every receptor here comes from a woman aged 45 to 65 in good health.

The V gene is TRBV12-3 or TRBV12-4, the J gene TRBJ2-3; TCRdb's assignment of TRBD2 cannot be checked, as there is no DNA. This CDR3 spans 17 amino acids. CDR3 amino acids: CASSFQKGLGGTDTQYF.

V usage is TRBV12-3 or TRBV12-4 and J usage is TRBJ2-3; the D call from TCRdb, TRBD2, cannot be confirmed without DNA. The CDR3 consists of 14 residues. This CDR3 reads CASRQREFTDTQYF.

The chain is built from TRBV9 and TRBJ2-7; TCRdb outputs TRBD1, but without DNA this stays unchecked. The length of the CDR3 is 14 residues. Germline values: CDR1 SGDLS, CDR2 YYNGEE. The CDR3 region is CASSAGTSDYEQYF.

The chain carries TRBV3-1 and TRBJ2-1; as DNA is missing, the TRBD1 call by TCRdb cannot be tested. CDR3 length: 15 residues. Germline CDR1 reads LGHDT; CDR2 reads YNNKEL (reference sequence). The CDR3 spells CASSPGAGSYNEQFF.

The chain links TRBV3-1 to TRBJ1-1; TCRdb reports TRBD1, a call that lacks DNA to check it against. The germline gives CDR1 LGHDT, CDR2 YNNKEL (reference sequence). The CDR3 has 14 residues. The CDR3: CASSQMTGNTEAFF.

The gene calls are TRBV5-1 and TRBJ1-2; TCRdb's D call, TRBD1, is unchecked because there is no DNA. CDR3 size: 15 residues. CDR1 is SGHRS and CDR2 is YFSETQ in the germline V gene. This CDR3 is CASRSQGALNYGYTF.

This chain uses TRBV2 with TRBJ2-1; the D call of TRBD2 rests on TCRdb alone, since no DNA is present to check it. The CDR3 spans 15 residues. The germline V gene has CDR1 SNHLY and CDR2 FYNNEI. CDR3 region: CASSDWSSGGNEQFF.

CDR3 sequence reads: CSASHGTHRNTEAFF. The V gene is TRBV20-1, the J gene TRBJ1-1; absent DNA, TCRdb's TRBD1 call cannot be checked. Germline V CDR1 and CDR2: DFQATT, SNEGSKA (reference sequence). This CDR3 is built from 15 residues.

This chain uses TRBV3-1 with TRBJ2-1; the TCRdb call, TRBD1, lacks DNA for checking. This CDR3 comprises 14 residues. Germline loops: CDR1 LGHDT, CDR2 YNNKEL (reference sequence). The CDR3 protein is CASTLRGEPNEQFF.

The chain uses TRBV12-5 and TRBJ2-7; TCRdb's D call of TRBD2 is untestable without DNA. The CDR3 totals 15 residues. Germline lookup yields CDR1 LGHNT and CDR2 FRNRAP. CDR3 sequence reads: CASGYGRSGAGEQYF.

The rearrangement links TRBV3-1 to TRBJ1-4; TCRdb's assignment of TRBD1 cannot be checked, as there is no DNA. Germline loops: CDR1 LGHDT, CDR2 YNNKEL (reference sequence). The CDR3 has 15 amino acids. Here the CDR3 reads CASSQGGGRNEKLFF.

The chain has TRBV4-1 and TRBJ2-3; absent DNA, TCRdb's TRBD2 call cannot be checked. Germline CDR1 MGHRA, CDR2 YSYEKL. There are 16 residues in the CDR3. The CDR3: CASSQEGAGRADTQYF.

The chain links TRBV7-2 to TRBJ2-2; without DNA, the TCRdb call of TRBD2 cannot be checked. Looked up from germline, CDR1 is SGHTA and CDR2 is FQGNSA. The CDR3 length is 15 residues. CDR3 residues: CASSPGPSEAGELFF.

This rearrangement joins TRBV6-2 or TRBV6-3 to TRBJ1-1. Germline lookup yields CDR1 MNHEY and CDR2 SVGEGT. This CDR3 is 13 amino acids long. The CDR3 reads CASSYSIWAEAFF.

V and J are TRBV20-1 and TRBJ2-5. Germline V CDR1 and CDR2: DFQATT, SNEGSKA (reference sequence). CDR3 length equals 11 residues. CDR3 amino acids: CSARGEETQYF.

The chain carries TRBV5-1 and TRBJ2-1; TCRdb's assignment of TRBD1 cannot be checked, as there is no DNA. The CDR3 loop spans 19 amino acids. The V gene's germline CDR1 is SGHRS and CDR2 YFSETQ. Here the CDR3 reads CASSLLNSGVAASYNEQFF.

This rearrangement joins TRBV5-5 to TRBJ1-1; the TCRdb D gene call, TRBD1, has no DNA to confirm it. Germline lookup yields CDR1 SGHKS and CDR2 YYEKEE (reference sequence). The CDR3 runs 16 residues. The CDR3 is CASSLADRVGGTEAFF.

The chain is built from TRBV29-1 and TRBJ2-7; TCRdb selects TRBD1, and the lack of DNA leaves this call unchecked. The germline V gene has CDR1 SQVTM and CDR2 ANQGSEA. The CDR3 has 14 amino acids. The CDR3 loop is CSVDLTGILNEQYF.

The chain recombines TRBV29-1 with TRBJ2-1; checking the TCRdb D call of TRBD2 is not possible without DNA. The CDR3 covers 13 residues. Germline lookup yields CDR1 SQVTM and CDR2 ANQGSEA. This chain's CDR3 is CSTLAGVNNEQFF.

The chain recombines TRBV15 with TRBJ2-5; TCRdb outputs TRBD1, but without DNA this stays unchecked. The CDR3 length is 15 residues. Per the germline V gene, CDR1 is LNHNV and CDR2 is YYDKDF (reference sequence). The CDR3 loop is CATSRVPGLQETQYF.

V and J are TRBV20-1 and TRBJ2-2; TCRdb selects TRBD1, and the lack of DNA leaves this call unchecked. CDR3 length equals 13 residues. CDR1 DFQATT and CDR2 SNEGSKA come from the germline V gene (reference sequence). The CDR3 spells CSARSQGSGELFF.

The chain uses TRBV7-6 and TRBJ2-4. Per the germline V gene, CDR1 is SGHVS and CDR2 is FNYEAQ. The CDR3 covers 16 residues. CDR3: CASSLEASLAKNIQYF.

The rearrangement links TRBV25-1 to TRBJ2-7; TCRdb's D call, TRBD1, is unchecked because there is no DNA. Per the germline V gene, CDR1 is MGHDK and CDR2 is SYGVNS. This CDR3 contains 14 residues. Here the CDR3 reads CASRKGGPNYEQYF.

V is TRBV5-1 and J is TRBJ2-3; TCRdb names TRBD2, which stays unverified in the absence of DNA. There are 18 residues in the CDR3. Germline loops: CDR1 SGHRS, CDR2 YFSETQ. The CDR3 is CASSPGGVKASSTDTQYF.

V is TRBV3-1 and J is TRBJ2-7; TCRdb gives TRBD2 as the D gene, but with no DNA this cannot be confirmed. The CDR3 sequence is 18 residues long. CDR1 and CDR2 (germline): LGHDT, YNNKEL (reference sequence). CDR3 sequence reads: CASSRGLAGELGRNEQYF.

The chain's CDR3 is CASSLGRFNQPQHF. This chain joins TRBV13 and TRBJ1-5. This CDR3 has 14 residues. Germline V gene sequence: CDR1 PRHDT, CDR2 FYEKMQ (reference sequence). The variable domain in full, with the rest retrieved from reference TRBV13 and TRBJ1-5, is AAGVIQSPRHLIKEKRETATLKCYPIPRHDTVYWYQQGPGQDPQFLISFYEKMQSDKGSIPDRFSAQQFSDYHSELNMSSLELGDSALYFCASSLGRFNQPQHFGDGTRLSIL.

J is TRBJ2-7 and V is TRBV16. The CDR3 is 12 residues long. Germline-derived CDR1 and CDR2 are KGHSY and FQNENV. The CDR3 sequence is CASSQSAYEQYF.

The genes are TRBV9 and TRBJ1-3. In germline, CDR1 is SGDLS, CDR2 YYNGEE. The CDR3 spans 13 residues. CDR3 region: CASGTGSGNTIYF. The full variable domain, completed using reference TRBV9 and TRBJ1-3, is DSGVTQTPKHLITATGQRVTLRCSPRSGDLSVYWYQQSLDQGLQFLIQYYNGEERAKGNILERFSAQQFPDLHSELNLSSLELGDSALYFCASGTGSGNTIYFGEGSWLTVV.

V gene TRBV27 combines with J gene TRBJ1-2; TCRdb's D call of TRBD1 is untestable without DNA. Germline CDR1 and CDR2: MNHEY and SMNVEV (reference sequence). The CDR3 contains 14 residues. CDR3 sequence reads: CASSLTDRLYGYTF.

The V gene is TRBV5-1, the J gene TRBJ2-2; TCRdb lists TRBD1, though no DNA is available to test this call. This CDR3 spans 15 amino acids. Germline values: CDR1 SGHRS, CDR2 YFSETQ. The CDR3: CASAQMGQLTGELFF. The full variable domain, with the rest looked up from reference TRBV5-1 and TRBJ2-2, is KAGVTQTPRYLIKTRGQQVTLSCSPISGHRSVSWYQQTPGQGLQFLFEYFSETQRNKGNFPGRFSGRQFSNSRSEMNVSTLELGDSALYLCASAQMGQLTGELFFGEGSRLTVL.

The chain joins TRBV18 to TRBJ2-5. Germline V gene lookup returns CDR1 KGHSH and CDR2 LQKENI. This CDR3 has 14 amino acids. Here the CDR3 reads CASSPSAYQETQYF.